What follows are 21 T cell receptor beta chains derived from one specimen sequenced in a study of blood T cell repertoires in COVID-19. Profiling relied on immunoSEQ multiplex PCR, and the TCRdb table lists in-frame clones only, not all of them. Here the sample spans 200,000 to 250,000 clones, roughly nine tenths being singletons. Source material: peripheral blood. The receptors shown here come from a young man with acute or convalescent COVID-19.

The rearrangement uses TRBV24-1 and TRBJ1-2; D unclear. The CDR3 length is 14 residues. Germline CDR1 is KGHDR and CDR2 is SFDVKD. V was cut by 3 bases and J by 1 base, with 8 bases left in between. For the CDR3, the DNA is TGTGCCACCAGTGATGCGTTCGTTAACTATGGCTACACCTTC. This gives the protein CATSDAFVNYGYTF.

The rearrangement joins TRBV7-8 to TRBJ1-5; TRBD1 agrees at 8 bases. Losses at the gene ends were 5 bases for V and 4 bases for J; bases not matched to a gene: 7. Germline CDR1 and CDR2: SGHVS and FQNEAQ. The CDR3 sequence is 15 residues long. CDR3 sequence (DNA): TGTGCCAGCAGCGGGCGGACAGGGCCAAATCAGCCCCAGCATTTT. This encodes CASSGRTGPNQPQHF.

This clone was counted once. V usage is TRBV7-3 and J usage is TRBJ1-1; TRBD1 matches 7 bases. Per the germline V gene, CDR1 is SGHTA and CDR2 is FQGTGA. V gave up 3 bases and J gave up 5 bases; unmatched junction bases: 3. This CDR3 is 13 amino acids long. CDR3 region: CASSFAGGTEAFF. The CDR3 DNA reads TGTGCCAGCAGCTTTGCAGGGGGGACTGAAGCTTTCTTT. The full variable domain, in which reference TRBV7-3 and TRBJ1-1 provide the parts outside the CDR3, is GAGVSQTPSNKVTEKGKYVELRCDPISGHTALYWYRQSLGQGPEFLIYFQGTGAADDSGLPNDRFFAVRPEGSVSTLKIQRTERGDSAVYLCASSFAGGTEAFFGQGTRLTVV.

The CDR3 spells CASSQGFLAGGTDTQYF. The CDR3 DNA sequence: TGCGCCAGCAGCCAGGGTTTTCTAGCGGGAGGCACAGATACGCAGTATTTT. The chain joins TRBV4-1 to TRBJ2-3; TRBD2 matches 10 bases. The length of the CDR3 is 17 residues. Trimming took 3 bases from V and 1 from J; bases not matched to a gene: 7. The V gene's germline CDR1 is MGHRA and CDR2 YSYEKL.

This chain uses TRBV4-1 with TRBJ2-1, with D possibly being TRBD2 (5 bases). This CDR3 spans 16 amino acids. V was cut by 2 bases and J by 4 bases, with 15 bases left in between. CDR1 is MGHRA, CDR2 YSYEKL, per germline. The CDR3 is CASSQPGSNKYNEQFF. The CDR3 region has the DNA TGCGCCAGCAGCCAACCGGGATCCAACAAATACAATGAGCAGTTCTTC.

This clone occurred once. CDR3 sequence (DNA): TGTGCCAGCCTTAACAGGGGCCAAGCCTACGAGCAGTACTTC. It specifies CASLNRGQAYEQYF. The V gene is TRBV28, the J gene TRBJ2-7; 7 bases fit TRBD1. J lost 2 bases, V lost 8 bases, and 9 bases had no gene match. Germline CDR1 MDHEN, CDR2 SYDVKM. This CDR3 has 14 amino acids.

This clone was found a few times. This rearrangement joins TRBV11-3 to TRBJ2-1; 10 bases map to TRBD2. J lost 5 bases, V lost 4 bases, and 2 bases had no gene match. This CDR3 comprises 14 residues. Germline CDR1 and CDR2: SGHNT and YENEEA. The CDR3 DNA follows: TGTGCCAGCAGCTCTAGCGGGAGTCACAATGAGCAGTTCTTC. It encodes CASSSSGSHNEQFF.

This chain connects TRBV7-2 to TRBJ2-7, with D perhaps matching TRBD2 (6 bases). Germline CDR1 reads SGHTA; CDR2 reads FQGNSA. V lost 3 bases to trimming and J lost 4 bases, with 13 bases between them. There are 14 residues in the CDR3. In DNA, the CDR3 is TGTGCCAGCAGCTTCGGCGGGAACCGGTACGAGCAGTACTTC. Its translation is CASSFGGNRYEQYF.

This clone appeared once. CDR3 loop: CASSSRTGLYNEQFF. The DNA of the CDR3 is TGTGCCAGCAGCTCGCGGACAGGACTTTACAATGAGCAGTTCTTC. This chain uses TRBV7-8 with TRBJ2-1; 7 positions agree with TRBD1. Germline V gives CDR1 SGHVS, CDR2 FQNEAQ. This CDR3 comprises 15 residues. V lost 4 bases to trimming and J lost 4 bases; unmatched junction nucleotides: 7. Full variable domain (remainder filled in from reference TRBV7-8 and TRBJ2-1): GAGVSQSPRYKVAKRGQDVALRCDPISGHVSLFWYQQALGQGPEFLTYFQNEAQLDKSGLPSDRFFAERPEGSVSTLKIQRTQQEDSAVYLCASSSRTGLYNEQFFGPGTRLTVL.

V gene TRBV6-4 combines with J gene TRBJ2-3; 8 bases align to TRBD2. Losses at the gene ends were 0 bases for V and 1 base for J; bases not matched to a gene: 6. The V gene's germline CDR1 is MRHNA and CDR2 SNTAGT. The CDR3 is made up of 17 amino acids. CDR3 bases: TGTGCCAGCAGTGACTCGACAAGCGGGGGTGGCACAGATACGCAGTATTTT. The encoded protein is CASSDSTSGGGTDTQYF.

This chain uses TRBV30 with TRBJ2-1; TRBD2 is a possible D gene (6 bases). The V and J ends lost 0 bases and 8 bases respectively, with 14 bases between them. The CDR3 runs to 14 residues. In germline, CDR1 is GTSNPN, CDR2 SVGIG (reference sequence). The DNA of the CDR3 is TGTGCCTGGAGTGTCCGGCTAGCGACCGATGAGCAGTTCTTC. Translation: CAWSVRLATDEQFF.

The gene calls are TRBV28 and TRBJ1-2; 8 bases map to TRBD1. After removal of 4 bases from V and 8 bases from J, the junction contained 12 bases not matched to a gene. Germline V CDR1 and CDR2: MDHEN, SYDVKM. This CDR3 is built from 15 residues. The CDR3 nucleotides read TGTGCCAGCAGTTCGCGTCGGAGACAGGGGTCGGGCTACACCTTC. Its translation is CASSSRRRQGSGYTF.

CDR3 in DNA: TGTGCCAGCACGGGCAGGGCAGGTTTTGACACTGAAGCTTTCTTT. Translating gives CASTGRAGFDTEAFF. The chain carries TRBV28 and TRBJ1-1, with a weak D call TRBD1 (5 bases). Trimming removed 7 bases from V and 3 bases from J, with 18 bases in between. This CDR3 contains 15 residues. Germline V gene data show CDR1 as MDHEN and CDR2 as SYDVKM.

V usage is TRBV7-8 and J usage is TRBJ2-7; possible D gene TRBD2, 6 bases. Trimming stripped 0 bases from V and 1 base from J, with 22 bases between. The CDR3 has 19 amino acids. Germline V gene data show CDR1 as SGHVS and CDR2 as FQNEAQ. The CDR3: CASSLAYLTGGHFSYEQYF. The DNA for the CDR3 is TGTGCCAGCAGCTTAGCGTATCTCACTGGAGGGCATTTTTCCTACGAGCAGTACTTC.

This rearrangement joins TRBV19 to TRBJ2-5, with D possibly TRBD2 on 5 matching bases. Germline V lookup: CDR1 LNHDA, CDR2 SQIVND (reference sequence). The CDR3 covers 15 residues. Trimming shortened V by 3 bases and J by 5 bases, and 16 bases separated the two germline ends. The CDR3 region is CASSMEVTPGETQYF. DNA of the CDR3: TGTGCCAGTAGTATGGAGGTAACCCCGGGGGAGACCCAGTACTTC.

The count of this clone is one. This chain joins TRBV6-6 and TRBJ1-4, with D possibly being TRBD1 (6 bases). The V gene lost 6 bases and the J gene lost 7 bases, with 12 bases spanning the gap. There are 13 residues in the CDR3. Germline assignment: CDR1 MNHNY and CDR2 SVGAGI (reference sequence). The DNA for the CDR3 is TGTGCCAGCAGGGGAACAGGGATTGAAAAACTGTTTTTT. This encodes CASRGTGIEKLFF.

This clone was seen only a few times. The V and J genes are TRBV29-1 and TRBJ2-2, with TRBD2 matching over 9 bases. Germline V gene data show CDR1 as SQVTM and CDR2 as ANQGSEA. With 8 bases clipped from V and 4 bases from J, the junction kept 11 bases outside the gene matches. The CDR3 contains 15 residues. The DNA of the CDR3 is TGCAGCATGAGGACTAGCGTGGGGGGCACCGGGGAGCTGTTTTTT. Translated, it gives CSMRTSVGGTGELFF.

The chain is built from TRBV5-1 and TRBJ2-3; TRBD2 agrees at 9 bases. In germline, CDR1 is SGHRS, CDR2 YFSETQ. V lost 1 base and J lost 4; bases outside the gene matches: 4. This CDR3 comprises 15 residues. CDR3 bases: TGCGCCAGCAGCTTGACCGCGGGGGGGCCAGATACGCAGTATTTT. Protein sequence: CASSLTAGGPDTQYF.

This rearrangement joins TRBV6-6 to TRBJ1-4, with D perhaps matching TRBD1 (5 bases). Germline CDR1 is MNHNY and CDR2 is SVGAGI (reference sequence). The CDR3 extends over 13 amino acids. Trimming took 7 bases from V and 3 from J, leaving 9 bases between them. The CDR3 spells CASIAGPNEKLFF. In DNA, the CDR3 is TGTGCCAGCATAGCGGGACCTAATGAAAAACTGTTTTTT.

The V call is TRBV2, the J call TRBJ2-5; TRBD2 matches 7 bases. V dropped 9 bases and J dropped 5; count of bases not matched to a gene: 12. The CDR3 spans 14 residues. The germline gives CDR1 SNHLY, CDR2 FYNNEI. DNA of the CDR3: TGTGCCAGTACGGGGGGATGGCTGGTTGAGACCCAGTACTTC. As protein: CASTGGWLVETQYF.

The rearrangement links TRBV5-8 to TRBJ2-7; no reliable D call. Germline V CDR1 and CDR2: SGHTS, YDEGEE. V lost 1 base and J lost 1, with 6 bases in between. The CDR3 runs to 13 residues. CDR3 DNA sequence: TGTGCCAGCAGCTTGTCACAGTCCTACGAGCAGTACTTC. This encodes CASSLSQSYEQYF.